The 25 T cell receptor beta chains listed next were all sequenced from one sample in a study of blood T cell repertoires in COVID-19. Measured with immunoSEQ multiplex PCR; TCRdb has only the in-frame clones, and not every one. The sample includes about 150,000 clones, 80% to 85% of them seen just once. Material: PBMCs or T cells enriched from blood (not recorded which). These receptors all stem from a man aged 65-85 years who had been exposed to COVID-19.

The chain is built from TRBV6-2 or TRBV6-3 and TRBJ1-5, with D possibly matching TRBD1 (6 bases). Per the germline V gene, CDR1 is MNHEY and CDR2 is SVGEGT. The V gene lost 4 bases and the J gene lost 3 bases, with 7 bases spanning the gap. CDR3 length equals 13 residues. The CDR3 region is CASSWTVNQPQHF. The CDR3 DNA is TGTGCCAGCAGTTGGACAGTCAATCAGCCCCAGCATTTT.

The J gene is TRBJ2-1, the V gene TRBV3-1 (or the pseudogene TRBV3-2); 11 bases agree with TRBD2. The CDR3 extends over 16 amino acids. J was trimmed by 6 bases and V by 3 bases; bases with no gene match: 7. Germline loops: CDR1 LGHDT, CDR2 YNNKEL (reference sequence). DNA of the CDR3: TGTGCCAGCAGCCAGGGTTTAGCGGGGGGGCCCAATGAGCAGTTCTTC. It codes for CASSQGLAGGPNEQFF.

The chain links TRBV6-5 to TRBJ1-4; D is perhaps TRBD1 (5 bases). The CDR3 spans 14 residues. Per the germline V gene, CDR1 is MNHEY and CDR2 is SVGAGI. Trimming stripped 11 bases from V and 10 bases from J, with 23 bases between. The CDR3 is CARYGRGGRGKLFF. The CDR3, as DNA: TGTGCCCGCTACGGTCGGGGGGGTCGAGGAAAACTGTTTTTT.

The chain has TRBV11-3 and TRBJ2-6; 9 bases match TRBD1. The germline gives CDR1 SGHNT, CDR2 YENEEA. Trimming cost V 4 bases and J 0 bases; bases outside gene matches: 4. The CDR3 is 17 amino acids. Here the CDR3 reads CASSSGQGRSGANVLTF. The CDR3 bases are TGTGCCAGCAGCTCGGGACAGGGCCGCTCTGGGGCCAACGTCCTGACTTTC.

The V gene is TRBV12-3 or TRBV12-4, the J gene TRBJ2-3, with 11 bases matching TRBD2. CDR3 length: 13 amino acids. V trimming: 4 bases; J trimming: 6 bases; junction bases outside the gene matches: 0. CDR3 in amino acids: CASSWTSGDTQYF. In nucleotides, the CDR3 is TGTGCCAGCAGTTGGACTAGCGGGGATACGCAGTATTTT.

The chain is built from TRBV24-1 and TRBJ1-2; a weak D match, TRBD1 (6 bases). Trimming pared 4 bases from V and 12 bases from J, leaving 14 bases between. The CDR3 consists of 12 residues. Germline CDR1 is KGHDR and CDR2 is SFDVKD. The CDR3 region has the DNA TGTGCCACCAGTGACCCGGAGGGGGGGCACACCTTC. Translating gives CATSDPEGGHTF.

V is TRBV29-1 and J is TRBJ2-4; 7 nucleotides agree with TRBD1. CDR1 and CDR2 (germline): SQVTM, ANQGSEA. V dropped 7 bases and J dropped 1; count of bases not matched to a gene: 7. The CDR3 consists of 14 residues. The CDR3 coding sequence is TGCAGCGCCTCCCCGACAGGGGCCAAAAACATTCAGTACTTC. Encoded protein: CSASPTGAKNIQYF.

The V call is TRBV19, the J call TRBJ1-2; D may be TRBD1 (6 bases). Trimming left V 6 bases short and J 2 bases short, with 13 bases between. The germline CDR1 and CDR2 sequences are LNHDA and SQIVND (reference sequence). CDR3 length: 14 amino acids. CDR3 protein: CASSSSDRNYGYTF. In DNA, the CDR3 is TGTGCCAGTAGCTCGTCGGACAGAAACTATGGCTACACCTTC.

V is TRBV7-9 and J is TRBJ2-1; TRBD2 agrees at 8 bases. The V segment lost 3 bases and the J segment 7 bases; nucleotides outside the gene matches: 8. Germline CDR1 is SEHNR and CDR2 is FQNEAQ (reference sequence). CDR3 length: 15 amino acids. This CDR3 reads CASSLFSGGLNEQFF. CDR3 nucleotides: TGTGCCAGCAGCTTGTTTTCGGGAGGGCTTAATGAGCAGTTCTTC.

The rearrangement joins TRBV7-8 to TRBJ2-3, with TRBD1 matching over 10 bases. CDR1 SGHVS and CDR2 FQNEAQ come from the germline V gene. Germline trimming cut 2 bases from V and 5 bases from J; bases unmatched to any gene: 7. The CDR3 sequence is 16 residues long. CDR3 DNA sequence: TGTGCCAGCAGCTTAAGGGGGGACAGGGGATTAGATACGCAGTATTTT. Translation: CASSLRGDRGLDTQYF.

The CDR3 spells CASSPSPAQITQYF. The CDR3 DNA is TGTGCCAGCAGTCCGAGTCCTGCACAGATAACGCAGTATTTT. The chain uses TRBV27 and TRBJ2-3; D not certain. The CDR3 is 14 amino acids. Germline-derived CDR1 and CDR2 are MNHEY and SMNVEV (reference sequence). Trimming shortened V by 5 bases and J by 9 bases, and 18 bases separated the two germline ends.

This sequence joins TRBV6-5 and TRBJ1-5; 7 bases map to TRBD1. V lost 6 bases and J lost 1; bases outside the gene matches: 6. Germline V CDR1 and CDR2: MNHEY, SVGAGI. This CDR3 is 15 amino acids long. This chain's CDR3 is CASRDRDRSNQPQHF. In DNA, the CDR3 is TGTGCCAGCAGAGACCGGGACAGAAGCAATCAGCCCCAGCATTTT.

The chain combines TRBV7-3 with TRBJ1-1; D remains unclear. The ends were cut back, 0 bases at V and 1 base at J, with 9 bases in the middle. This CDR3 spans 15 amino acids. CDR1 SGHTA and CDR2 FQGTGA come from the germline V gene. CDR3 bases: TGTGCCAGCAGCTTAACTGGTCACAAGAACACTGAAGCTTTCTTT. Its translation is CASSLTGHKNTEAFF.

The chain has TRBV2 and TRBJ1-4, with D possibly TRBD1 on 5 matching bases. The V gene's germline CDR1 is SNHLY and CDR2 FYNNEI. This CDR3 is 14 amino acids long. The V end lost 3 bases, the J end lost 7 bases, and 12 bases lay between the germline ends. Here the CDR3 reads CASSDRGSTEKLFF. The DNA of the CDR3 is TGTGCCAGCAGTGATAGGGGAAGCACTGAAAAACTGTTTTTT. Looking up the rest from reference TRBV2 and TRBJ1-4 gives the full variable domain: EPEVTQTPSHQVTQMGQEVILRCVPISNHLYFYWYRQILGQKVEFLVSFYNNEISEKSEIFDDQFSVERPDGSNFTLKIRSTKLEDSAMYFCASSDRGSTEKLFFGSGTQLSVL.

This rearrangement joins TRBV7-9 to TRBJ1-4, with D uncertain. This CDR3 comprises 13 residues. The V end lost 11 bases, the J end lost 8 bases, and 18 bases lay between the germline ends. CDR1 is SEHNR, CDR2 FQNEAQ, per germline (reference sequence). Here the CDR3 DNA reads TGTGCCGGTTCCGGGCAGTCGGGGGAAAAACTGTTTTTT. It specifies CAGSGQSGEKLFF. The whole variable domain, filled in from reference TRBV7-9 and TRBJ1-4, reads DTGVSQNPRHKITKRGQNVTFRCDPISEHNRLYWYRQTLGQGPEFLTYFQNEAQLEKSRLLSDRFSAERPKGSFSTLEIQRTEQGDSAMYLCAGSGQSGEKLFFGSGTQLSVL.

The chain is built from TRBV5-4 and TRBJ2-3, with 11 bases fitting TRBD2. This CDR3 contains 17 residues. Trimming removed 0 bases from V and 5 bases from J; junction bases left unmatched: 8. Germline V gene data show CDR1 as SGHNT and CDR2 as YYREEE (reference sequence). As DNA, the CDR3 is TGTGCCAGCAGCTTGGAGGGTAGCGGGGGGGCACGAGATACGCAGTATTTT. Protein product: CASSLEGSGGARDTQYF.

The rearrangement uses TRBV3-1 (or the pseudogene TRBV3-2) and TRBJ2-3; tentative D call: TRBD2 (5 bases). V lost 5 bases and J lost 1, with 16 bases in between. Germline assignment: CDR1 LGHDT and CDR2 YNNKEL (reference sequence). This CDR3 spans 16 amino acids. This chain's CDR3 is CASSFLGGSGTDTQYF. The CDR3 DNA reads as TGTGCCAGCAGCTTTTTAGGAGGTTCGGGCACAGATACGCAGTATTTT.

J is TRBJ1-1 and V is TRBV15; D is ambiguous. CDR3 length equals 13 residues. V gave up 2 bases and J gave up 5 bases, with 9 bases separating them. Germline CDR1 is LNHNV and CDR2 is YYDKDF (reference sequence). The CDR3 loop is CATSRSSGTEAFF. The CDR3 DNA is TGTGCCACCAGCAGATCTAGTGGAACTGAAGCTTTCTTT.

CDR3 loop: CASSPKGVLASLETQYF. In nucleotides, the CDR3 is TGTGCCAGCAGCCCCAAAGGTGTTTTGGCTAGTCTGGAGACCCAGTACTTC. The gene calls are TRBV3-1 (or the pseudogene TRBV3-2) and TRBJ2-5; D gene ambiguous. V dropped 4 bases and J dropped 5 bases, with 23 bases sitting between them. Germline CDR1 is LGHDT and CDR2 is YNNKEL (reference sequence). The CDR3 runs to 17 residues.

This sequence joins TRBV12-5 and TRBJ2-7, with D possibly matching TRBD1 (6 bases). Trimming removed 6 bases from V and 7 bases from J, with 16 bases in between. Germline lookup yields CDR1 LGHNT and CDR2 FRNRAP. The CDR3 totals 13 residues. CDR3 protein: CASGRSGAKEQYF. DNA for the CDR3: TGTGCTAGTGGGCGTTCAGGGGCTAAGGAGCAGTACTTC.

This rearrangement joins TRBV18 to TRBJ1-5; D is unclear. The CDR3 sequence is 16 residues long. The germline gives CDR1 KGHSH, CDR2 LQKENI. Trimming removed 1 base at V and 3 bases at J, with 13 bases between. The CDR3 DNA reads TGTGCCAGCTCACCACGGAGGCAGTCCCTCAATCAGCCCCAGCATTTT. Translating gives CASSPRRQSLNQPQHF.

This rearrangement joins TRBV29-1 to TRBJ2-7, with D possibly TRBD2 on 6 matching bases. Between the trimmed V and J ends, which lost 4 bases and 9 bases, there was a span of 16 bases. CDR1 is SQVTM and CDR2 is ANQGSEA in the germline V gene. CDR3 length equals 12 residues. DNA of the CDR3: TGCAGCGTTGTGTCGGGGGAGGTTGGGCAGTACTTC. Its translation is CSVVSGEVGQYF.

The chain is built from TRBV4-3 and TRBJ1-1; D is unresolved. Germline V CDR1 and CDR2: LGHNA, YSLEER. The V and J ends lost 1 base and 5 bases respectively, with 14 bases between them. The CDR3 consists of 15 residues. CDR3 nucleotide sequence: TGCGCCAGCAGCCAAGGGCGGCTGGGAGTGACTGAAGCTTTCTTT. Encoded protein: CASSQGRLGVTEAFF.

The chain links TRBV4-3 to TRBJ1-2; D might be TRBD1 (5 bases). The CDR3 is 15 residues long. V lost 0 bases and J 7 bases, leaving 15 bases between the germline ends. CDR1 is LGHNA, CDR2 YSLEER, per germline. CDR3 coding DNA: TGCGCCAGCAGCCAAGATAGTTCAGGGTTAGGTGGCTACACCTTC. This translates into CASSQDSSGLGGYTF.

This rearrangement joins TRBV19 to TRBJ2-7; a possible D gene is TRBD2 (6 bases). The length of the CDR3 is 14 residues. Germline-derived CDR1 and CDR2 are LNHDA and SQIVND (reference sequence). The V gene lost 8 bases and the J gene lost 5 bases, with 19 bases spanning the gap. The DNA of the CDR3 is TGTGCCAGTCGGCCGGGCCCCGGGAGCGACGAGCAGTACTTC. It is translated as CASRPGPGSDEQYF.